This T cell receptor beta chain was profiled in a study of blood T cell repertoires in COVID-19. In the study overall: Sites in the United States, Italy and Spain provided acute and convalescent COVID-19 samples. Sources were T cells, B-cell-depleted T cells, or PBMCs; the material itself was cDNA or gDNA.

As handled by the study authors: Counts of nucleated cells, estimated from reference gene primer amplification, were obtained. Repertoires were generated with immunoSEQ multiplex PCR, while TCRdb's copy carries only in-frame clones and drops some. V and J calls and clone size come straight from that table; D and trimming were deduced from the DNA. Of tens of thousands of clones listed, approximately 76% were seen once; the top ten hold more than 15%. CDR1 and CDR2 from the germline V gene are SGHKS and YYEKEE (reference sequence). V lost 1 base and J lost 2; bases outside the gene matches: 5. The CDR3 runs to 15 residues.

Sequencing was performed on peripheral blood. The sequence came from a man in his 70s with active or convalescent COVID-19. The chain uses TRBV5-5 and TRBJ1-2, with 7 bases lining up with TRBD1. The DNA for the CDR3 is TGTGCCAGCAGCTTGTCCCAGACAGGGAACTATGGCTACACCTTC. This codes for CASSLSQTGNYGYTF.